The clone carrying this TCR beta chain has just a few counts. The antigen is undetermined. There are 15 residues in the CDR3. Germline V gene data show CDR1 as MNHEY and CDR2 as SVGAGI. Trimming shortened V by 0 bases and J by 0 bases, and 8 bases separated the two germline ends. TCRdb fed the RT-PCR reads into MiXCR, producing one record per CDR3 protein. This sample has about 780,000 distinct CDR3 sequences, with less than 20% found just once. The data derive from a study of response to subunit inactivated influenza vaccine. Study-level results: Authors suggested each seasonal influenza vaccination recruits few new T cells.

This TCR was recovered from a man in his fifties who received an inactivated influenza vaccine. The chain uses TRBV6-5 and TRBJ1-2; no firm D call. The sequenced sample was PBMCs from blood, obtained roughly 5 days after vaccination. CDR3 nucleotide sequence: TGTGCCAGCAGTTACTCGCCCGGGGCTAACTATGGCTACACCTTC. It translates to CASSYSPGANYGYTF.